This T cell receptor beta chain was sequenced during a study of cytomegalovirus exposure and HLA in healthy donors. Study-level background: Of a few hundred genotyped donors, approximately 84% clustered with self-reported Caucasian donors. General study results and limits: Presence/absence analyses assumed roughly uniform sequencing depth across donors. It was approximately 170 TCR beta chains that were listed as cytomegalovirus-associated.

With 60 Vbeta and 13 Jbeta primers, the PCR was carried out. Repertoires were generated with immunoSEQ multiplex PCR, while TCRdb's copy carries only in-frame clones and drops some. The sample records about 110,000 clones, about four fifths being singletons. Donors were ostensibly healthy at sampling, although undocumented immune exposures were probable. Details on this clone: Antigen specificity is unknown.

Germline-derived CDR1 and CDR2 are MRHNA and SNTAGT. With 0 bases removed from V and 8 bases from J, the gap between germline ends came to 10 bases. The CDR3 sequence is 13 residues long. The source of this sequence is a woman in her fifties or sixties in good health and CMV-seropositive. The sample comprised PBMCs. The chain carries TRBV6-4 and TRBJ1-2; a possible D gene is TRBD1 (5 bases). The CDR3 protein is CASSDSRWGGYTF. The CDR3, as DNA: TGTGCCAGCAGTGACTCGAGGTGGGGCGGCTACACCTTC.